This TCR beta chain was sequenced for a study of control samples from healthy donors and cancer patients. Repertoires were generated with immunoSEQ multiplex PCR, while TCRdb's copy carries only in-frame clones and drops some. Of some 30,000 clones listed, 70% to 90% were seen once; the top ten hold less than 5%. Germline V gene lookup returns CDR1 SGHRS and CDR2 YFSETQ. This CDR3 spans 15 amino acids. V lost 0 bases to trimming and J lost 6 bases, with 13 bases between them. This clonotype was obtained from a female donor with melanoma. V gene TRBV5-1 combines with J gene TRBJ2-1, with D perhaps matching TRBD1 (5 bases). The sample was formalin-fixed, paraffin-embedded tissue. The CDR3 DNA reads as TGCGCCAGCAGCTTGGCGCAGGGTAGGTTCAATGAGCAGTTCTTC. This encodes CASSLAQGRFNEQFF.